The rows below give T cell receptor beta chains drawn from one sample of a study of blood T cell repertoires in COVID-19. The method was immunoSEQ multiplex PCR; TCRdb's version includes in-frame clones alone and lacks a portion of them. The data hold roughly 100,000 clones, with approximately 76% observed a single time. Material for sequencing was peripheral blood. Receptor source: a man between 65 and 85 years old with acute or convalescent COVID-19. The CDR3 runs from the conserved cysteine through the conserved F or W. The D gene is left open where the match is weak. Rows may omit the clone size; those that give it use once, few, many or a size class.

TRBV12-3/TRBV12-4	.	.	TRBJ1-1	TGTGCCAGCAACAAGGACAGAACTGAAGCTTTCTTT	CASNKDRTEAFF
TRBV20-1	once	.	TRBJ1-1	TGCAGTGCTAGTACGGGGGGCACTGAAGCTTTCTTT	CSASTGGTEAFF
TRBV5-6	.	.	TRBJ2-2	TGTGCCAGCAGCCTGGCTCCCGGGGAGCTGTTTTTT	CASSLAPGELFF
TRBV5-1	.	.	TRBJ2-1	TGCGCCAGCAGCTCTACAGGGGGGGTCTACAATGAGCAGTTCTTC	CASSSTGGVYNEQFF
TRBV7-9	.	TRBD1	TRBJ1-1	TGTGCCAGCAGCTTTGCCGGGACAGGGAATGAAGCTTTCTTT	CASSFAGTGNEAFF
TRBV28	.	.	TRBJ1-5	TGTGCCAGCAGCGACCGGAGTCAGCCCCAGCATTTT	CASSDRSQPQHF
TRBV28	.	TRBD1	TRBJ1-2	TGTGCCAGCAGTCGAGCGGGACAGGGTGACTTCTATGGCTACACCTTC	CASSRAGQGDFYGYTF
TRBV28	.	TRBD1	TRBJ2-1	TGTGCCAGCGGTACGGGACAGGGACCCAATGAGCAGTTCTTC	CASGTGQGPNEQFF
TRBV5-1	.	.	TRBJ2-2	TGCGCCAGCAGCTCGGACTCCCCGAGCGGGGAGCTGTTTTTT	CASSSDSPSGELFF
TRBV7-6	once	TRBD2	TRBJ2-5	TGTGCCAGCAGCCCACGGACTAGCGGGGGGCAAGAGACCCAGTACTTC	CASSPRTSGGQETQYF
TRBV30	.	.	TRBJ1-3	TGTGCCTGGAGTGTAGCCGGAAACACCATATATTTT	CAWSVAGNTIYF
TRBV6-5	few	.	TRBJ2-7	TGTGCCAGCAGTACGGACAGCCTCTACGAGCAGTACTTC	CASSTDSLYEQYF